This is a list of T cell receptor beta chains from one sample in a study of coeliac disease. Generated by immunoSEQ multiplex PCR, the TCRdb table keeps only in-frame clones and is missing some. The sample holds a few thousand clones, about 70% seen once. The sequencing sample was made of lymphocytes from the gut lamina propria. The receptors stem from a man younger than 30 with celiac disease on a gluten-free diet. CDR3s include the opening cysteine and the closing phenylalanine or tryptophan. D genes are given only for firm matches. Size is omitted from some rows. Given values are once, few, many or a class for expanded clones.

clone_size: NA; v_call: TRBV5-4; j_call: TRBJ2-7; cdr3_length: 13; d_call: TRBD1; cdr3_aa: CASSAGQDYEQYF; cdr3_nt: TGTGCCAGCAGCGCGGGACAGGACTACGAGCAGTACTTC
clone_size: NA; v_call: TRBV5-3; j_call: TRBJ1-5; cdr3_length: 18; d_call: NA; cdr3_aa: CARSWKTSGRGKDQPQHF; cdr3_nt: TGTGCCAGAAGCTGGAAAACCTCCGGGAGGGGAAAAGATCAGCCCCAGCATTTT
clone_size: few; v_call: TRBV30; j_call: TRBJ2-5; cdr3_length: 16; d_call: TRBD2; cdr3_aa: CAQEGLAGGPTETQYF; cdr3_nt: TGTGCCCAGGAGGGACTAGCGGGGGGGCCTACCGAGACCCAGTACTTC
clone_size: NA; v_call: TRBV18; j_call: TRBJ1-1; cdr3_length: 14; d_call: NA; cdr3_aa: CASSHDSRGVEAFF; cdr3_nt: TGTGCCAGCTCCCACGACAGCAGGGGCGTTGAAGCTTTCTTT
clone_size: NA; v_call: TRBV13; j_call: TRBJ2-5; cdr3_length: 14; d_call: TRBD2; cdr3_aa: CASSFGGGQETQYF; cdr3_nt: TGTGCCAGCAGCTTTGGGGGAGGGCAAGAGACCCAGTACTTC
clone_size: NA; v_call: TRBV28; j_call: TRBJ2-4; cdr3_length: 17; d_call: NA; cdr3_aa: CASSPTTTILAKNIQYF; cdr3_nt: TGTGCCAGCAGCCCCACGACGACAATTCTAGCCAAAAACATTCAGTACTTC
clone_size: NA; v_call: TRBV7-9; j_call: TRBJ1-2; cdr3_length: 15; d_call: TRBD1; cdr3_aa: CASSSTGTAIYGYTF; cdr3_nt: TGTGCCAGCAGCTCAACCGGGACAGCCATCTATGGCTACACCTTC
clone_size: NA; v_call: TRBV19; j_call: TRBJ1-1; cdr3_length: 14; d_call: NA; cdr3_aa: CASGEVGLNTEAFF; cdr3_nt: TGTGCCAGTGGGGAGGTGGGGCTGAACACTGAAGCTTTCTTT
clone_size: NA; v_call: TRBV5-6; j_call: TRBJ1-2; cdr3_length: 14; d_call: TRBD1; cdr3_aa: CASSFEGGVYGYTF; cdr3_nt: TGTGCCAGCAGCTTTGAAGGGGGCGTCTATGGCTACACCTTC
clone_size: NA; v_call: TRBV10-3; j_call: TRBJ1-2; cdr3_length: 11; d_call: NA; cdr3_aa: CATHGGYGYTF; cdr3_nt: TGTGCCACTCACGGAGGGTATGGCTACACCTTC
clone_size: NA; v_call: TRBV5-6; j_call: TRBJ1-1; cdr3_length: 13; d_call: NA; cdr3_aa: CASSLLNRGSAFF; cdr3_nt: TGTGCCAGCAGCTTGCTGAACAGAGGGTCGGCTTTCTTT
clone_size: NA; v_call: TRBV7-2; j_call: TRBJ1-2; cdr3_length: 13; d_call: TRBD1; cdr3_aa: CASSLGTGDGYTF; cdr3_nt: TGTGCCAGCAGCTTAGGGACAGGGGATGGCTACACCTTC
clone_size: NA; v_call: TRBV5-6; j_call: TRBJ2-4; cdr3_length: 15; d_call: TRBD2; cdr3_aa: CASSWNGGAKNIQYF; cdr3_nt: TGTGCCAGCAGCTGGAACGGGGGGGCCAAAAACATTCAGTACTTC
clone_size: NA; v_call: TRBV5-6; j_call: TRBJ1-2; cdr3_length: 15; d_call: TRBD1; cdr3_aa: CASSLGDRGLYGYTF; cdr3_nt: TGTGCCAGCAGTTTGGGGGACAGGGGACTCTATGGCTACACCTTC
clone_size: NA; v_call: TRBV5-6; j_call: TRBJ1-1; cdr3_length: 17; d_call: TRBD1; cdr3_aa: CASSLNPGQGKVTEAFF; cdr3_nt: TGTGCCAGCAGCTTGAACCCAGGACAGGGGAAAGTTACTGAAGCTTTCTTT
clone_size: NA; v_call: TRBV30; j_call: TRBJ1-5; cdr3_length: 15; d_call: NA; cdr3_aa: CAWSEGVGSNQPQHF; cdr3_nt: TGTGCCTGGAGTGAGGGAGTGGGTAGCAATCAGCCCCAGCATTTT
clone_size: NA; v_call: TRBV5-4; j_call: TRBJ2-7; cdr3_length: 12; d_call: NA; cdr3_aa: CASSSMAHEQYF; cdr3_nt: TGTGCCAGCAGCTCCATGGCCCACGAGCAGTACTTC
clone_size: few; v_call: TRBV6-5; j_call: TRBJ2-7; cdr3_length: 13; d_call: TRBD1; cdr3_aa: CASRQTGAHEQYF; cdr3_nt: TGTGCCAGCAGACAGACAGGGGCCCACGAGCAGTACTTC
clone_size: few; v_call: TRBV27; j_call: TRBJ2-7; cdr3_length: 14; d_call: TRBD1; cdr3_aa: CASTNPGGGYEQYF; cdr3_nt: TGTGCCAGTACTAACCCAGGGGGCGGCTACGAGCAGTACTTC
clone_size: few; v_call: TRBV7-3; j_call: TRBJ2-1; cdr3_length: 18; d_call: TRBD1; cdr3_aa: CASSPGQGPRHNYNEQFF; cdr3_nt: TGTGCCAGCAGCCCCGGACAGGGGCCTAGGCACAACTACAATGAGCAGTTCTTC
clone_size: few; v_call: TRBV12-1; j_call: TRBJ1-2; cdr3_length: 11; d_call: NA; cdr3_aa: CAYREGYGYTF; cdr3_nt: TGTGCCTATCGGGAGGGGTATGGCTACACCTTC
clone_size: NA; v_call: TRBV29-1; j_call: TRBJ1-4; cdr3_length: 15; d_call: NA; cdr3_aa: CSARSAGSTNEKLFF; cdr3_nt: TGCAGCGCCCGCTCCGCGGGGTCCACTAATGAAAAACTGTTTTTT
clone_size: NA; v_call: TRBV18; j_call: TRBJ2-6; cdr3_length: 15; d_call: NA; cdr3_aa: CASSPHPSGANVLTF; cdr3_nt: TGTGCCAGCTCACCTCATCCCTCTGGGGCCAACGTCCTGACTTTC
clone_size: NA; v_call: TRBV4-2; j_call: TRBJ2-1; cdr3_length: 17; d_call: TRBD2; cdr3_aa: CASSQDPSGGLDNEQFF; cdr3_nt: TGTGCCAGCAGCCAAGATCCTAGCGGGGGCCTAGACAATGAGCAGTTCTTC
clone_size: NA; v_call: TRBV7-2; j_call: TRBJ2-1; cdr3_length: 15; d_call: TRBD2; cdr3_aa: CASSLTGLANNEQFF; cdr3_nt: TGTGCCAGCAGCCTTACGGGACTAGCGAACAATGAGCAGTTCTTC
clone_size: once; v_call: TRBV9; j_call: TRBJ2-7; cdr3_length: 13; d_call: NA; cdr3_aa: CASSVSDTYEQYF; cdr3_nt: TGTGCCAGCAGCGTCAGCGATACCTACGAGCAGTACTTC
clone_size: NA; v_call: TRBV4-3; j_call: TRBJ2-1; cdr3_length: 15; d_call: NA; cdr3_aa: CASSAGKGRVDEQFF; cdr3_nt: TGCGCCAGCAGCGCGGGAAAGGGGCGCGTGGATGAGCAGTTCTTC
clone_size: NA; v_call: TRBV30; j_call: TRBJ2-2; cdr3_length: 15; d_call: NA; cdr3_aa: CASEGVARATGELFF; cdr3_nt: TGTGCCTCAGAGGGAGTCGCTCGTGCCACCGGGGAGCTGTTTTTT
clone_size: NA; v_call: TRBV6-5; j_call: TRBJ2-2; cdr3_length: 15; d_call: TRBD1; cdr3_aa: CASSRDRVTTGELFF; cdr3_nt: TGTGCCAGCAGTCGGGACAGGGTGACCACCGGGGAGCTGTTTTTT
clone_size: NA; v_call: TRBV5-1; j_call: TRBJ1-4; cdr3_length: 14; d_call: NA; cdr3_aa: CASSFSQGMEKLFF; cdr3_nt: TGCGCCAGCAGCTTCTCCCAGGGGATGGAAAAACTGTTTTTT
clone_size: few; v_call: TRBV5-1; j_call: TRBJ1-6; cdr3_length: 13; d_call: NA; cdr3_aa: CASSLEQRMDLHF; cdr3_nt: TGCGCCAGCAGCTTGGAGCAGCGCATGGATCTCCACTTT
clone_size: once; v_call: TRBV7-2; j_call: TRBJ1-5; cdr3_length: 13; d_call: NA; cdr3_aa: CASSPHWAQPQHF; cdr3_nt: TGTGCCAGCAGCCCCCATTGGGCTCAGCCCCAGCATTTT
clone_size: NA; v_call: TRBV7-6; j_call: TRBJ1-1; cdr3_length: 15; d_call: NA; cdr3_aa: CASSLEVSGATEAFF; cdr3_nt: TGTGCCAGCAGCTTAGAGGTATCAGGGGCCACTGAAGCTTTCTTT
clone_size: NA; v_call: TRBV9; j_call: TRBJ1-5; cdr3_length: 16; d_call: NA; cdr3_aa: CASSVEVGGLDQPQHF; cdr3_nt: TGTGCCAGCAGCGTAGAAGTGGGGGGGTTAGATCAGCCCCAGCATTTT
clone_size: few; v_call: TRBV10-2; j_call: TRBJ1-6; cdr3_length: 13; d_call: NA; cdr3_aa: CASTRGDNSPLHF; cdr3_nt: TGCGCCAGCACGCGGGGAGATAATTCACCCCTCCACTTT
clone_size: NA; v_call: TRBV19; j_call: TRBJ2-7; cdr3_length: 12; d_call: NA; cdr3_aa: CASKSETYEQYF; cdr3_nt: TGTGCCAGTAAAAGTGAGACCTACGAGCAGTACTTC
clone_size: few; v_call: TRBV10-3; j_call: TRBJ2-4; cdr3_length: 16; d_call: NA; cdr3_aa: CAISDPFGLAKNIQYF; cdr3_nt: TGTGCCATCAGTGATCCCTTTGGCCTAGCCAAAAACATTCAGTACTTC
clone_size: few; v_call: TRBV4-1; j_call: TRBJ1-2; cdr3_length: 15; d_call: TRBD1; cdr3_aa: CASSPTGTANYGYTF; cdr3_nt: TGCGCCAGCAGCCCGACCGGGACAGCTAACTATGGCTACACCTTC
clone_size: NA; v_call: TRBV6-1; j_call: TRBJ2-3; cdr3_length: 20; d_call: TRBD2; cdr3_aa: CASSEKRGRLSSGGRDTQYF; cdr3_nt: TGTGCCAGCAGTGAAAAGCGGGGGAGACTCTCTAGCGGGGGCCGAGATACGCAGTATTTT
clone_size: NA; v_call: TRBV28; j_call: TRBJ1-5; cdr3_length: 13; d_call: NA; cdr3_aa: CASSLGTNQPQHF; cdr3_nt: TGTGCCAGCAGTTTAGGCACGAATCAGCCCCAGCATTTT
clone_size: NA; v_call: TRBV7-7; j_call: TRBJ2-1; cdr3_length: 15; d_call: TRBD2; cdr3_aa: CASSSGLGTVKEQFF; cdr3_nt: TGTGCCAGCAGCTCGGGACTAGGGACGGTGAAGGAGCAGTTCTTC
clone_size: NA; v_call: TRBV28; j_call: TRBJ1-1; cdr3_length: 12; d_call: TRBD1; cdr3_aa: CATQTGWTEAFF; cdr3_nt: TGTGCCACCCAGACAGGGTGGACTGAAGCTTTCTTT
clone_size: NA; v_call: TRBV6-5; j_call: TRBJ1-4; cdr3_length: 13; d_call: NA; cdr3_aa: CASSYTNNEKLFF; cdr3_nt: TGTGCCAGCAGTTACACAAATAATGAAAAACTGTTTTTT
clone_size: few; v_call: TRBV11-2; j_call: TRBJ2-1; cdr3_length: 18; d_call: TRBD2; cdr3_aa: CASSQIAGGPRLYNEQFF; cdr3_nt: TGTGCCAGCAGCCAAATAGCGGGGGGGCCCCGGCTTTACAATGAGCAGTTCTTC
clone_size: NA; v_call: TRBV29-1; j_call: TRBJ1-6; cdr3_length: 14; d_call: NA; cdr3_aa: CSVRTGLSNSPLHF; cdr3_nt: TGCAGCGTCCGAACTGGGCTCTCGAATTCACCCCTCCACTTT
clone_size: NA; v_call: TRBV4-2; j_call: TRBJ1-5; cdr3_length: 16; d_call: TRBD1; cdr3_aa: CASSQPDRALNQPQHF; cdr3_nt: TGTGCCAGCAGCCAGCCGGACAGGGCTCTGAATCAGCCCCAGCATTTT
clone_size: NA; v_call: TRBV6-1; j_call: TRBJ2-1; cdr3_length: 16; d_call: TRBD2; cdr3_aa: CASSKGLAGVYNEQFF; cdr3_nt: TGTGCCAGCAGTAAAGGACTAGCGGGGGTATACAATGAGCAGTTCTTC
clone_size: NA; v_call: TRBV7-2; j_call: TRBJ2-2; cdr3_length: 15; d_call: TRBD2; cdr3_aa: CASSLGGTIPGELFF; cdr3_nt: TGTGCCAGCAGCTTAGGCGGGACTATTCCGGGGGAGCTGTTTTTT
clone_size: NA; v_call: TRBV15; j_call: TRBJ2-7; cdr3_length: 14; d_call: TRBD2; cdr3_aa: CATSRELAGDEQYF; cdr3_nt: TGTGCCACCAGCAGAGAATTAGCGGGGGACGAGCAGTACTTC
clone_size: NA; v_call: TRBV6-6; j_call: TRBJ2-1; cdr3_length: 15; d_call: TRBD1; cdr3_aa: CASSSTTGGHNEQFF; cdr3_nt: TGTGCCAGCAGTTCCACCACAGGGGGACACAATGAGCAGTTCTTC
clone_size: NA; v_call: TRBV27; j_call: TRBJ1-4; cdr3_length: 15; d_call: NA; cdr3_aa: CASRSTDLGSEKLFF; cdr3_nt: TGTGCCAGCAGGTCGACCGATCTAGGGAGTGAAAAACTGTTTTTT
clone_size: few; v_call: TRBV11-2; j_call: TRBJ2-7; cdr3_length: 16; d_call: NA; cdr3_aa: CASSLLATGSPYEQYF; cdr3_nt: TGTGCCAGCAGCTTACTCGCGACAGGATCCCCCTACGAGCAGTACTTC
clone_size: NA; v_call: TRBV4-1; j_call: TRBJ1-3; cdr3_length: 21; d_call: TRBD1; cdr3_aa: CASSQDSPGQGIYHSGNTIYF; cdr3_nt: TGCGCCAGCAGCCAGGATTCGCCGGGACAGGGGATATATCACTCTGGAAACACCATATATTTT
clone_size: NA; v_call: TRBV7-2; j_call: TRBJ2-1; cdr3_length: 14; d_call: NA; cdr3_aa: CASSLMGTHNEQFF; cdr3_nt: TGTGCCAGCAGCTTAATGGGGACACACAATGAGCAGTTCTTC
clone_size: NA; v_call: TRBV5-1; j_call: TRBJ2-4; cdr3_length: 16; d_call: NA; cdr3_aa: CASSLAPRTSENIQYF; cdr3_nt: TGCGCCAGCAGCTTGGCCCCCCGGACATCGGAAAACATTCAGTACTTC